This TCR beta chain is from a study of T cell responses to AZD1222 COVID-19 vaccine. With respect to this clone: What it binds is not known.

Sequencing used immunoSEQ multiplex PCR; TCRdb keeps in-frame clones, though not all of them. The data show more than 95,000 clones, around 89% seen once. The CDR3 has 14 amino acids. The germline V and J ends were trimmed by 4 bases and 4 bases, with 13 bases remaining between them. Germline CDR1 is SGHDN and CDR2 is FVKESK. Broader study findings: Vaccination with two AZD1222 doses was followed by a rise in Spike-specific TCR breadth and depth. Seropositive AZD1222 recipients at baseline numbered only five or six.

The origin of this receptor is an adult in good health. This specimen was peripheral blood, taken on day 0 of AZD1222 vaccination. This chain connects TRBV14 to TRBJ1-1; D unresolved. CDR3 protein: CASSRYSYSTEAFF. CDR3 coding DNA: TGTGCCAGCAGCCGCTATAGTTACTCCACTGAAGCTTTCTTT.